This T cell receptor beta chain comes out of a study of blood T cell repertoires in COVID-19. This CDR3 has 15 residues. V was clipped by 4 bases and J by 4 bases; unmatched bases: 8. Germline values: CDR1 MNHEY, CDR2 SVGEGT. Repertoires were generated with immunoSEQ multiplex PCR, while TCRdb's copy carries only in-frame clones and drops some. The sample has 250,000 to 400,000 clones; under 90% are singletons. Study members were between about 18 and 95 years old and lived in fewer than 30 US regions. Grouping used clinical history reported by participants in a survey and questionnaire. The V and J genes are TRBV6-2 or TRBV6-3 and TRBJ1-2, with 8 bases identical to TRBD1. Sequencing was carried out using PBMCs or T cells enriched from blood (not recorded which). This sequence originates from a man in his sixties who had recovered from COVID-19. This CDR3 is CASSSPGGFGYGYTF. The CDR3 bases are TGTGCCAGCAGTTCTCCAGGGGGCTTCGGCTATGGCTACACCTTC.